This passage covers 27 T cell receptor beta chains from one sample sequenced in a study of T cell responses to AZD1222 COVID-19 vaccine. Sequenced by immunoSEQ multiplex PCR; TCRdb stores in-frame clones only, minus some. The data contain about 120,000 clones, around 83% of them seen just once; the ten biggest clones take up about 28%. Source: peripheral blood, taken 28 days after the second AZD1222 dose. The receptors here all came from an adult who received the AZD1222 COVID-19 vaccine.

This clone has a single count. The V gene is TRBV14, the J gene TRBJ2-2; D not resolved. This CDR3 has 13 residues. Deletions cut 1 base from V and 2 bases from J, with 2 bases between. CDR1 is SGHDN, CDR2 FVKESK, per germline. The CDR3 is CASSQVNTGELFF. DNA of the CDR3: TGTGCCAGCAGCCAAGTTAACACCGGGGAGCTGTTTTTT. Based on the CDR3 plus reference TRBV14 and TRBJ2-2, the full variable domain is EAGVTQFPSHSVIEKGQTVTLRCDPISGHDNLYWYRRVMGKEIKFLLHFVKESKQDESGMPNNRFLAERTGGTYSTLKVQPAELEDSGVYFCASSQVNTGELFFGEGSRLTVL.

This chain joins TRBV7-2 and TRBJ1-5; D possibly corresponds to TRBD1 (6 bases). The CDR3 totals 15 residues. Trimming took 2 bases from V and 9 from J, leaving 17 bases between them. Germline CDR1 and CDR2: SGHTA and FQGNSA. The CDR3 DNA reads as TGTGCCAGCAGCTTAACAGGACCCGAAGGGGGGCCCCAGCATTTT. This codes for CASSLTGPEGGPQHF.

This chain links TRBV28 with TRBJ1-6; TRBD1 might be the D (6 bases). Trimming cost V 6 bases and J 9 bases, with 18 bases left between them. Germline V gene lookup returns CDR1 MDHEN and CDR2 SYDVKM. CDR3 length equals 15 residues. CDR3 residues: CASRVTGAGVSPLHF. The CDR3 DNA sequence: TGTGCCAGCAGAGTGACGGGGGCAGGGGTTTCACCCCTCCACTTT.

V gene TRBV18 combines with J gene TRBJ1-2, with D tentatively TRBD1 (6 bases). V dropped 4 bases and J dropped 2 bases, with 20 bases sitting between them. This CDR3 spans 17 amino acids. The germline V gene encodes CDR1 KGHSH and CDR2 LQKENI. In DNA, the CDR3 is TGTGCCAGCTCACACAAGACAGGACACCTGCGGAACTATGGCTACACCTTC. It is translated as CASSHKTGHLRNYGYTF.

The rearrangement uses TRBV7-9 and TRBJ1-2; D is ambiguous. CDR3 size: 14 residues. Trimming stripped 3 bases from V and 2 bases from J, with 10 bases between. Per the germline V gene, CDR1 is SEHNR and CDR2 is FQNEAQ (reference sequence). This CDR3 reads CASSFAGGNYGYTF. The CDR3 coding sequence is TGTGCCAGCAGCTTTGCCGGTGGGAACTATGGCTACACCTTC.

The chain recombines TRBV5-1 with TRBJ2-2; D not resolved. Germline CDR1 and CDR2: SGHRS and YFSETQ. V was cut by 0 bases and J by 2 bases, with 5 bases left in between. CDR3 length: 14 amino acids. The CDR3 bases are TGCGCCAGCAGCTTGGCAACAAACACCGGGGAGCTGTTTTTT. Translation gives CASSLATNTGELFF.

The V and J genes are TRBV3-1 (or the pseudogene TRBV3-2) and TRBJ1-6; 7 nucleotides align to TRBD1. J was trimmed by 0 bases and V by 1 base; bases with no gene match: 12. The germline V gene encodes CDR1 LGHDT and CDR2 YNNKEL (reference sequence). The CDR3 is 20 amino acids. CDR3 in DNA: TGTGCCAGCAGCCAAGTCCCCAGAATGGACAGGAGCTCCTATAATTCACCCCTCCACTTT. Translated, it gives CASSQVPRMDRSSYNSPLHF.

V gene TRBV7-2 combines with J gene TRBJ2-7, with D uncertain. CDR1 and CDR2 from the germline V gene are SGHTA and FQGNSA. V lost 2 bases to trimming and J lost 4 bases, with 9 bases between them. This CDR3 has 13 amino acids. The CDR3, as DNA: TGTGCCAGCAGCTTAATTAACCTATACGAGCAGTACTTC. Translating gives CASSLINLYEQYF.

The DNA for the CDR3 is TGCGCCAGCGGGACAGGGGTCGGGGCCACTGAAGCTTTCTTT. Translated: CASGTGVGATEAFF. The chain couples TRBV4-3 to TRBJ1-1; TRBD1 matches 10 bases. This CDR3 is built from 14 residues. V dropped 8 bases and J dropped 4; count of bases not matched to a gene: 7. Looked up from germline, CDR1 is LGHNA and CDR2 is YSLEER.

The CDR3 protein is CAWSSGVAGYTF. As DNA, the CDR3 is TGTGCCTGGTCTTCCGGGGTGGCAGGCTACACCTTC. The chain joins TRBV30 to TRBJ1-2; D unclear. Trimming stripped 5 bases from V and 8 bases from J, with 15 bases between. Per the germline V gene, CDR1 is GTSNPN and CDR2 is SVGIG (reference sequence). CDR3 length: 12 residues.

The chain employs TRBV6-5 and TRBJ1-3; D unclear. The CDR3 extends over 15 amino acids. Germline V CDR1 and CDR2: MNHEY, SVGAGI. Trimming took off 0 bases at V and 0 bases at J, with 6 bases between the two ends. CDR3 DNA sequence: TGTGCCAGCAGTTACTCGGTGGACTCTGGAAACACCATATATTTT. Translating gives CASSYSVDSGNTIYF.

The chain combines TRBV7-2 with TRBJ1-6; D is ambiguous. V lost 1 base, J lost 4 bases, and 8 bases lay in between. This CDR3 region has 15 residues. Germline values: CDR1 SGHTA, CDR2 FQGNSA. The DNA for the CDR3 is TGTGCCAGCAGCTTAGGTTCGGTTTATAATTCACCCCTCCACTTT. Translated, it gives CASSLGSVYNSPLHF.

CDR3 in amino acids: CASSLRVGRVQPQHF. For the CDR3, the DNA is TGTGCCAGCAGCTTACGTGTAGGGAGGGTTCAGCCCCAGCATTTT. The chain employs TRBV5-5 and TRBJ1-5, with D unresolved. The CDR3 length is 15 residues. CDR1 and CDR2 (germline): SGHKS, YYEKEE (reference sequence). Trimming shortened V by 2 bases and J by 6 bases, and 15 bases separated the two germline ends.

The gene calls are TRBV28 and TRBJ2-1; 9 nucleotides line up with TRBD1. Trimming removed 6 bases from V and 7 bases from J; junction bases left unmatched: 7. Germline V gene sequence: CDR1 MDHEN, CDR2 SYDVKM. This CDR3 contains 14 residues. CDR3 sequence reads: CASSLDRGRNEQFF. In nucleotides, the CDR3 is TGTGCCAGCAGCCTGGACAGGGGACGGAATGAGCAGTTCTTC.

CDR3: CASSFLGGETQYF. The DNA for the CDR3 is TGTGCCAGCAGTTTTCTGGGGGGAGAGACCCAGTACTTC. The genes are TRBV6-5 and TRBJ2-5; possibly TRBD2 for D (6 bases). The CDR3 runs to 13 residues. Germline-derived CDR1 and CDR2 are MNHEY and SVGAGI. V was trimmed by 4 bases and J by 4 bases, leaving 10 bases between them.

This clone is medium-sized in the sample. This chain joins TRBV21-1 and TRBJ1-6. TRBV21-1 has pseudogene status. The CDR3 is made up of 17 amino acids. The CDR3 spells CASSRPGSISGGSPLHF. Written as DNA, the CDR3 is TGTGCCAGCAGCCGCCCAGGGAGTATAAGCGGTGGTTCACCCCTCCACTTT.

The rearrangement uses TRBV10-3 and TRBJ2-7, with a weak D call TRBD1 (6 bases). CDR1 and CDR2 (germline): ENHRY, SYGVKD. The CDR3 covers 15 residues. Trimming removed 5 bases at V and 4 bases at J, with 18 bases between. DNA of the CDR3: TGTGCCATCAGTAAGGACAGTGCTATCTATTACGAGCAGTACTTC. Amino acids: CAISKDSAIYYEQYF.

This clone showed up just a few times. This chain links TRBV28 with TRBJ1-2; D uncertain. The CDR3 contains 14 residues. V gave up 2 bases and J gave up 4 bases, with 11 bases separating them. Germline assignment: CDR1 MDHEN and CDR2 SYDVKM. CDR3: CASSLKPDGYGYTF. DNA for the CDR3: TGTGCCAGCAGTTTAAAGCCGGACGGCTATGGCTACACCTTC.

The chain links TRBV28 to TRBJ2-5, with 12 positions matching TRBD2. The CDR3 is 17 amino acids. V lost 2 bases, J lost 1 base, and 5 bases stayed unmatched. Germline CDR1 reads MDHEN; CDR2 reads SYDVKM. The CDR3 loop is CASSLTTSGGPQETQYF. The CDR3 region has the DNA TGTGCCAGCAGTTTAACGACTAGCGGGGGACCCCAAGAGACCCAGTACTTC.

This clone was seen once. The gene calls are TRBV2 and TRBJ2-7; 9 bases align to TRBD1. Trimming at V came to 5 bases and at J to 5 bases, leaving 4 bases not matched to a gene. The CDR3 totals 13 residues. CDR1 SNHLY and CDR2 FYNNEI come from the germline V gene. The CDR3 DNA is TGTGCCAGCAGTACAGGGGGCGCGAACGAGCAGTACTTC. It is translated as CASSTGGANEQYF.

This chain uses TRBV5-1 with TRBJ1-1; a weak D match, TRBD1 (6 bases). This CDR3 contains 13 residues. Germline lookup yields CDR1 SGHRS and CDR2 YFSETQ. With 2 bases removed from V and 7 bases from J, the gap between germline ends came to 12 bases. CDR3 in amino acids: CASSFNRDLEAFF. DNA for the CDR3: TGCGCCAGCAGCTTTAACAGGGACCTTGAAGCTTTCTTT.

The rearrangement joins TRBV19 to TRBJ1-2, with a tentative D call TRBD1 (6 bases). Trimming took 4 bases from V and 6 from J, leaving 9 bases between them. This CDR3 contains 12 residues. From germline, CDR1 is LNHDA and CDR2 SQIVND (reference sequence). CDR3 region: CASSRQGNGYTF. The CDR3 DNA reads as TGTGCCAGTAGTAGGCAGGGGAATGGCTACACCTTC.

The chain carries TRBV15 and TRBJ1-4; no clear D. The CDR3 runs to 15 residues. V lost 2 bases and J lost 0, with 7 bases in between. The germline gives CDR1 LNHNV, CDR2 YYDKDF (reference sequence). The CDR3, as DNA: TGTGCCACCAGCAGACGGACGGCAACTAATGAAAAACTGTTTTTT. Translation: CATSRRTATNEKLFF.

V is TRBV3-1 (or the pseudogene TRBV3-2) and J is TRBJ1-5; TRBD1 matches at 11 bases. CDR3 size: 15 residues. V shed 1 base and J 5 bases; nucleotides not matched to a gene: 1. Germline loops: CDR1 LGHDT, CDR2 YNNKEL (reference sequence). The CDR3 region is CASSQGTGGHQPQHF. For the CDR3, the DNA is TGTGCCAGCAGCCAAGGGACAGGGGGCCATCAGCCCCAGCATTTT.

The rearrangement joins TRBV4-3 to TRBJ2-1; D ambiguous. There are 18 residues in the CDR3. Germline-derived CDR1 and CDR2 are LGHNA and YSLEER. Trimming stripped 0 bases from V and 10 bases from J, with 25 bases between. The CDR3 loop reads CASSQEGLIIAENREQFF. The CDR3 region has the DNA TGCGCCAGCAGCCAAGAAGGCCTAATTATCGCCGAAAACCGCGAGCAGTTCTTC.

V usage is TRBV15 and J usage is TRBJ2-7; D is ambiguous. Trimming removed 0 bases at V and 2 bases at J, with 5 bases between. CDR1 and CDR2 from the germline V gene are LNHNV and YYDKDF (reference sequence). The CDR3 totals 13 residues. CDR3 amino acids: CATSRDSTYEQYF. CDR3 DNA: TGTGCCACCAGCAGAGATTCGACCTACGAGCAGTACTTC.

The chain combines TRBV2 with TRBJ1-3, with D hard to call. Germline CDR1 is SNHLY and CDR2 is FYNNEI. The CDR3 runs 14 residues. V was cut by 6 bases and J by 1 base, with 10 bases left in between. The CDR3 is CASRDGQSGNTIYF. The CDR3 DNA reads TGTGCCAGCAGGGATGGTCAATCTGGAAACACCATATATTTT.